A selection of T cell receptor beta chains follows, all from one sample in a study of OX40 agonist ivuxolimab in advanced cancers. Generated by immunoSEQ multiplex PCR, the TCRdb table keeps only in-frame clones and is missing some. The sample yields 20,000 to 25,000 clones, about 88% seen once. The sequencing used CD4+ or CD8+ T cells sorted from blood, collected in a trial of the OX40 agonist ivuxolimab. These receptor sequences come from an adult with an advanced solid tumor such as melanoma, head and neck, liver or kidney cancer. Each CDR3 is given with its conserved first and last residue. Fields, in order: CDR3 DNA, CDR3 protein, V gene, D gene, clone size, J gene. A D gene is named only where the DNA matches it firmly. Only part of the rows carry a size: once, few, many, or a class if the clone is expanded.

CDR3 DNA: TGTGCCAGCAGCCATAATACCCAGGTACCAGCCGGGGAGCTGTTTTTT
CDR3 protein: CASSHNTQVPAGELFF
V gene: TRBV5-4
D gene: NA
clone size: NA
J gene: TRBJ2-2

CDR3 DNA: TGTGCCTGGAGTGGGCCGGACAGTTTCGGCATTCAGTACTTC
CDR3 protein: CAWSGPDSFGIQYF
V gene: TRBV30
D gene: NA
clone size: NA
J gene: TRBJ2-4

CDR3 DNA: TGCGCCAGCAGCATTAGCGGGAGGGTCCCGATTAGCTCCTACAATGAGCAGTTCTTC
CDR3 protein: CASSISGRVPISSYNEQFF
V gene: TRBV5-1
D gene: TRBD2
clone size: NA
J gene: TRBJ2-1

CDR3 DNA: TGTGCCAGCAGCATTGGGCCCGGCTACACCTTC
CDR3 protein: CASSIGPGYTF
V gene: TRBV11-2
D gene: NA
clone size: NA
J gene: TRBJ1-2

CDR3 DNA: TGTGCCAGCAGAAAAGCGGGAGAGGGTACAGATACGCAGTATTTT
CDR3 protein: CASRKAGEGTDTQYF
V gene: TRBV27
D gene: TRBD2
clone size: once
J gene: TRBJ2-3

CDR3 DNA: TGTGCCAGCAGCTTAGACAGCGGGGAGTACGAGCAGTACTTC
CDR3 protein: CASSLDSGEYEQYF
V gene: TRBV7-9
D gene: TRBD2
clone size: NA
J gene: TRBJ2-7

CDR3 DNA: TGTGCCAGCAGCTTAGAACATAGCACAGGGAACACCGGGGAGCTGTTTTTT
CDR3 protein: CASSLEHSTGNTGELFF
V gene: TRBV7-2
D gene: NA
clone size: NA
J gene: TRBJ2-2

CDR3 DNA: TGTGCCAGCAGCCCAACTCCCCGGACTGAAGCTTTCTTT
CDR3 protein: CASSPTPRTEAFF
V gene: TRBV5-4
D gene: NA
clone size: NA
J gene: TRBJ1-1

CDR3 DNA: TGTGCCAGCAGCTTCCTGGCGCACGCGAACACCGGGGAGCTGTTTTTT
CDR3 protein: CASSFLAHANTGELFF
V gene: TRBV7-9
D gene: NA
clone size: few
J gene: TRBJ2-2

CDR3 DNA: TGTGCCAGCAGCAAACGAACCCAGGGGATTCGGGACACTGAAGCTTTCTTT
CDR3 protein: CASSKRTQGIRDTEAFF
V gene: TRBV21-1
D gene: NA
clone size: NA
J gene: TRBJ1-1

CDR3 DNA: TGTGCCAGCAGTTACGGGTTCACAGCGGGTGGCTACACCTTC
CDR3 protein: CASSYGFTAGGYTF
V gene: TRBV6-5
D gene: NA
clone size: NA
J gene: TRBJ1-2

CDR3 DNA: TGTGCCAGCAGCCCGGAAGAAGGGAGCCTCCACTACGAGCAGTACTTC
CDR3 protein: CASSPEEGSLHYEQYF
V gene: TRBV5-4
D gene: NA
clone size: NA
J gene: TRBJ2-7

CDR3 DNA: TGTGCCAGCAGTGTTAATTTCCAGGACAGGCTGGGCTTC
CDR3 protein: CASSVNFQDRLGF
V gene: TRBV2
D gene: TRBD1
clone size: NA
J gene: TRBJ2-7

CDR3 DNA: TGTGCCAGCCTTGGACAGTCGGGGGAGCTGTTTTTT
CDR3 protein: CASLGQSGELFF
V gene: TRBV6-4
D gene: NA
clone size: NA
J gene: TRBJ2-2

CDR3 DNA: TGTGCCTGTCCCCTTGCTGGGCTGGGTGAAAAACTGTTTTTT
CDR3 protein: CACPLAGLGEKLFF
V gene: TRBV30
D gene: NA
clone size: NA
J gene: TRBJ1-4

CDR3 DNA: TGTGCCAGCAGTCTACAGCATTACGAGCAGTACTTC
CDR3 protein: CASSLQHYEQYF
V gene: TRBV27
D gene: NA
clone size: NA
J gene: TRBJ2-7

CDR3 DNA: TGTGCCAGCACCTCTGAGGGGGCCGGGACCCAGTACTTC
CDR3 protein: CASTSEGAGTQYF
V gene: TRBV7-9
D gene: TRBD1
clone size: few
J gene: TRBJ2-5

CDR3 DNA: TGTGCCGCCCTCCACGGGGACTCCTACGAGCAGTACTTC
CDR3 protein: CAALHGDSYEQYF
V gene: TRBV10-3
D gene: NA
clone size: NA
J gene: TRBJ2-7

CDR3 DNA: TGTGCCAGCAGTTCCGACAGGGGACAAGAGACCCAGTACTTC
CDR3 protein: CASSSDRGQETQYF
V gene: TRBV6-6
D gene: TRBD1
clone size: NA
J gene: TRBJ2-5

CDR3 DNA: TGTGCCAGCAGCTCCTCAACTAGCGGGGCATACGAGCAGTACTTC
CDR3 protein: CASSSSTSGAYEQYF
V gene: TRBV7-9
D gene: TRBD2
clone size: NA
J gene: TRBJ2-7

CDR3 DNA: TGTGCCAGTAGTGACAGGAGCACTGAAGCTTTCTTT
CDR3 protein: CASSDRSTEAFF
V gene: TRBV19
D gene: NA
clone size: NA
J gene: TRBJ1-1

CDR3 DNA: TGCGCCAGCAGCGAACCGGGACAGGGGGACGGCAATCAGCCCCAGCATTTT
CDR3 protein: CASSEPGQGDGNQPQHF
V gene: TRBV4-1
D gene: TRBD1
clone size: NA
J gene: TRBJ1-5

CDR3 DNA: TGTGCCAGCAGCCCCCCCCCACTAAGCACAGATACGCAGTATTTT
CDR3 protein: CASSPPPLSTDTQYF
V gene: TRBV7-9
D gene: NA
clone size: NA
J gene: TRBJ2-3

CDR3 DNA: TGTGCCAGCAGCTCCCAGAAGCTATCGGGACAGGGGGTTAGGGTGAATTCACCCCTCCACTTT
CDR3 protein: CASSSQKLSGQGVRVNSPLHF
V gene: TRBV7-3
D gene: TRBD1
clone size: NA
J gene: TRBJ1-6

CDR3 DNA: TGTGCCAGCAGCCTCCTATGGGGTAGCCCCAATGAGCAGTTCTTC
CDR3 protein: CASSLLWGSPNEQFF
V gene: TRBV5-6
D gene: NA
clone size: NA
J gene: TRBJ2-1

CDR3 DNA: TGTGCCAGCAGCTACAGGGGGCGACCTGAAGCTTTCTTT
CDR3 protein: CASSYRGRPEAFF
V gene: TRBV4-2
D gene: TRBD1
clone size: few
J gene: TRBJ1-1

CDR3 DNA: TGTGCCAGCAGCGTAGACCGGGGCAGGGCCTACGAGCAGTACTTC
CDR3 protein: CASSVDRGRAYEQYF
V gene: TRBV9
D gene: NA
clone size: NA
J gene: TRBJ2-7

CDR3 DNA: TGTGCCAGTAACGAGGGAGAGGATGAGCAGTTCTTC
CDR3 protein: CASNEGEDEQFF
V gene: TRBV19
D gene: NA
clone size: NA
J gene: TRBJ2-1

CDR3 DNA: TGTGCCAGCAGTTTTTTAGGGGGCGCGTTTGATGAGCAGTTCTTC
CDR3 protein: CASSFLGGAFDEQFF
V gene: TRBV27
D gene: TRBD1
clone size: once
J gene: TRBJ2-1

CDR3 DNA: TGTGCCAGCAGCTCCTCGACTAGCGGGAATACCTACGAGCAGTACTTC
CDR3 protein: CASSSSTSGNTYEQYF
V gene: TRBV9
D gene: TRBD2
clone size: NA
J gene: TRBJ2-7

CDR3 DNA: TGTGCCAGCAGCTTACTCGGCGGGAGCGGTGAGACCCAGTACTTC
CDR3 protein: CASSLLGGSGETQYF
V gene: TRBV11-2
D gene: TRBD2
clone size: NA
J gene: TRBJ2-5

CDR3 DNA: TGTGCCAGCAGTTTGGGGGGCCCCACCTACGAGCAGTACTTC
CDR3 protein: CASSLGGPTYEQYF
V gene: TRBV9
D gene: NA
clone size: NA
J gene: TRBJ2-7

CDR3 DNA: TGTGCCAGCAAATCCGGGACAGCCACAGATACGCAGTATTTT
CDR3 protein: CASKSGTATDTQYF
V gene: TRBV27
D gene: TRBD1
clone size: NA
J gene: TRBJ2-3

CDR3 DNA: TGTGCCAGCAGCTCGTTGTCGACTAGTGAGCAGTACTTC
CDR3 protein: CASSSLSTSEQYF
V gene: TRBV11-2
D gene: NA
clone size: NA
J gene: TRBJ2-7

CDR3 DNA: TGTGCCAGCAGTTTGGCCTCGCCAGGATGGGGCAATGAGCAGTTCTTC
CDR3 protein: CASSLASPGWGNEQFF
V gene: TRBV27
D gene: NA
clone size: NA
J gene: TRBJ2-1

CDR3 DNA: TGTGCCAGCAGCTTAACAGCGGGGGGGCGTGAGACCCAGTACTTC
CDR3 protein: CASSLTAGGRETQYF
V gene: TRBV7-3
D gene: TRBD2
clone size: NA
J gene: TRBJ2-5

CDR3 DNA: TGTGCCAGCAGCTCCAGGCAGACAGGGGGCTCCGAGACCCAGTACTTC
CDR3 protein: CASSSRQTGGSETQYF
V gene: TRBV13
D gene: TRBD1
clone size: NA
J gene: TRBJ2-5

CDR3 DNA: TGTGCCAGTAGTACCAATATACAGGGACCGAAATTCAATGAGCAGTTCTTC
CDR3 protein: CASSTNIQGPKFNEQFF
V gene: TRBV19
D gene: NA
clone size: NA
J gene: TRBJ2-1

CDR3 DNA: TGTGCCAGCAGCCAAGAAGCGGGCTACGAGCAGTACTTC
CDR3 protein: CASSQEAGYEQYF
V gene: TRBV4-2
D gene: NA
clone size: NA
J gene: TRBJ2-7

CDR3 DNA: TGTGCCAGCAGCTACCGGGACAGGGACAATGAGCAGTTCTTC
CDR3 protein: CASSYRDRDNEQFF
V gene: TRBV5-6
D gene: TRBD1
clone size: NA
J gene: TRBJ2-1

CDR3 DNA: TGTGCCACTCAGACTAGCGGGGGTGAGCAGTTCTTC
CDR3 protein: CATQTSGGEQFF
V gene: TRBV2
D gene: TRBD2
clone size: NA
J gene: TRBJ2-1

CDR3 DNA: TGTGCCAGCAGCCCCGGGCCCACTATGGAATTTAATCAGCCCCAGCATTTT
CDR3 protein: CASSPGPTMEFNQPQHF
V gene: TRBV7-6
D gene: NA
clone size: once
J gene: TRBJ1-5

CDR3 DNA: TGTGCCAGCAGTCGCGCGGGACAGGCCAATCAGCCCCAGCATTTT
CDR3 protein: CASSRAGQANQPQHF
V gene: TRBV6-5
D gene: TRBD1
clone size: NA
J gene: TRBJ1-5

CDR3 DNA: TGCGCCAGCGAGGACTCGGCGTACGAGCAGTACTTC
CDR3 protein: CASEDSAYEQYF
V gene: TRBV5-6
D gene: NA
clone size: NA
J gene: TRBJ2-7

CDR3 DNA: TGTGCCAGCAGCGGGGCCAGGACCGGCTACACCTTC
CDR3 protein: CASSGARTGYTF
V gene: TRBV7-2
D gene: NA
clone size: NA
J gene: TRBJ1-2

CDR3 DNA: TGTGCCAGCAGCCCTAAGCCACAGGGGGGCTTTCCCGGGGAGCTGTTTTTT
CDR3 protein: CASSPKPQGGFPGELFF
V gene: TRBV4-2
D gene: TRBD1
clone size: NA
J gene: TRBJ2-2

CDR3 DNA: TGTGCCAGCAGCGTAGGTGTGGGCTGGACAGATACGCAGTATTTT
CDR3 protein: CASSVGVGWTDTQYF
V gene: TRBV9
D gene: NA
clone size: once
J gene: TRBJ2-3

CDR3 DNA: TGCGCCAGCAGCTTGGTAGCATCCGAGCAGTTCTTC
CDR3 protein: CASSLVASEQFF
V gene: TRBV5-1
D gene: NA
clone size: NA
J gene: TRBJ2-1